This TCR beta chain comes out of a study of CD8 T cells in Susac syndrome. The study's findings and limits: As acknowledged by the study, its TCR sequencing and HLA analysis included a relatively small number of individuals.

Random hexamers were used to reverse transcribe the RNA input (about 0.5 to 1 ug). Amplification of TCR beta CDR3 was carried out by immunoSEQ multiplex PCR, which covered 54 Vbeta and 13 Jbeta segments. TCRdb re-derived calls from the immunoSEQ multiplex PCR reads in MiXCR, one entry per CDR3 protein. The sample includes 200,000 or so distinct CDR3 sequences, approximately 96% of them seen just once. Only one count was recorded for this clonotype. Antigen unknown. Unmatched junction bases numbered 5, after V lost 2 bases and J lost 0 bases. The CDR3 loop spans 17 amino acids. The TEMRA cells underwent FACS enrichment, while the CD8+ and CD4+ T cells underwent negative isolation.

The sequence was obtained from a human donor with multiple sclerosis. The rearrangement links TRBV12-3 or TRBV12-4 to TRBJ2-3; 10 bases are shared with TRBD2. The source material was CD4+ T cells from PBMCs. The CDR3 nucleotides read TGTGCCAGCAGTTTAAGGCTAGCGGGGGCTAGCACAGATACGCAGTATTTT. It translates to CASSLRLAGASTDTQYF.